This T cell receptor beta chain was sequenced in a study of T cell responses to AZD1222 COVID-19 vaccine. The CDR3 has 15 residues. The V gene lost 3 bases and the J gene lost 3 bases, with 15 bases spanning the gap. CDR1 is KGHSH and CDR2 is LQKENI in the germline V gene. Analyses pooled second doses at about 4 or about 12 weeks. The study, taken as a whole, reports: Females made up more of the donors, who were largely white British, and clonal diversity may have come out too low. The reported proportion of spike-specific TCRs targeting unmutated variant regions was nearly half. Dominant CD4 TCR responses targeted spike regions 160-218 and 743-854.

In regard to this clone: Its antigen is not identified.

Clones were read by immunoSEQ multiplex PCR, and TCRdb kept only the in-frame ones, dropping some. The profile shows 95,000 to 150,000 clones, 75% to 90% of them singletons. The sample in question was peripheral blood, obtained 28 days after the second AZD1222 dose. This receptor was obtained from an adult who received the AZD1222 COVID-19 vaccine. J is TRBJ2-7 and V is TRBV18; D unresolved. DNA for the CDR3: TGTGCCAGCTCACCCCCGCGGACGGATAACTACGAGCAGTACTTC. It specifies CASSPPRTDNYEQYF.